The 4 T cell receptor beta chains given below trace back to one sample, sequenced in a study of blood T cells in healthy people across ages (dated by TCRdb to 2013 to 2016). Library prep was done by 5' RACE. TCRdb lists the instrument as Illumina HiSeq 2500. A second PCR of about 6 to 11 cycles was run with a J-beta primer mix and a sample-barcoded 5' primer. TCRdb trimmed the raw reads at Q25, called clones with MiXCR and kept productive beta chains. For every CDR3 protein sequence, its rows merge into one entry that carries the most common genes and DNA. The sample table holds roughly 2 million distinct CDR3 sequences, of which less than 50% were seen once. The ten top clones hold 2.1% of the sample. Sequenced material: blood. All receptors come from a woman aged 40 to 50 in good health.

The CDR3 protein is CASSLGIGTQETQYF. Written as DNA, the CDR3 is TGTGCCAGCAGCTTAGGGATCGGGACACAAGAGACCCAGTACTTC. The V and J genes are TRBV5-5 and TRBJ2-5, with a possible D match to TRBD1 (6 bases). Looked up from germline, CDR1 is SGHKS and CDR2 is YYEKEE (reference sequence). V gave up 2 bases and J gave up 2 bases, with 13 bases separating them. CDR3 length: 15 residues. Looking up the rest from reference TRBV5-5 and TRBJ2-5 gives the full variable domain: DAGVTQSPTHLIKTRGQQVTLRCSPISGHKSVSWYQQVLGQGPQFIFQYYEKEERGRGNFPDRFSARQFPNYSSELNVNALLLGDSALYLCASSLGIGTQETQYFGPGTRLLVL.

Only a few counts were recorded for this clonotype. The rearrangement joins TRBV28 to TRBJ2-1, with 8 bases lining up with TRBD1. CDR1 and CDR2 (germline): MDHEN, SYDVKM. The CDR3 totals 16 residues. The ends lost 3 bases at V and 7 bases at J; junction bases unmatched: 11. The CDR3 region is CASSFPPDRVQNEQFF. The CDR3 nucleotides read TGTGCCAGCAGTTTCCCCCCGGACAGGGTTCAGAATGAGCAGTTCTTC.

CDR3 bases: TGTGCCAGCAGCCGACCCCCCCCGAACAATGAGCAGTTCTTC. It codes for CASSRPPPNNEQFF. The genes are TRBV7-2 and TRBJ2-1; D is ambiguous. V lost 5 bases and J 5 bases, leaving 13 bases between the germline ends. Germline V lookup: CDR1 SGHTA, CDR2 FQGNSA. This CDR3 has 14 amino acids.

The table lists this clonotype with a few counts. The chain recombines TRBV4-1 with TRBJ2-3; a possible D gene is TRBD2 (6 bases). Trimming removed 6 bases at V and 2 bases at J, with 12 bases between. The CDR3 has 14 residues. Germline V gene data show CDR1 as MGHRA and CDR2 as YSYEKL. The CDR3 reads CASSGREFTDTQYF. DNA of the CDR3: TGCGCCAGCAGTGGACGGGAGTTCACAGATACGCAGTATTTT.